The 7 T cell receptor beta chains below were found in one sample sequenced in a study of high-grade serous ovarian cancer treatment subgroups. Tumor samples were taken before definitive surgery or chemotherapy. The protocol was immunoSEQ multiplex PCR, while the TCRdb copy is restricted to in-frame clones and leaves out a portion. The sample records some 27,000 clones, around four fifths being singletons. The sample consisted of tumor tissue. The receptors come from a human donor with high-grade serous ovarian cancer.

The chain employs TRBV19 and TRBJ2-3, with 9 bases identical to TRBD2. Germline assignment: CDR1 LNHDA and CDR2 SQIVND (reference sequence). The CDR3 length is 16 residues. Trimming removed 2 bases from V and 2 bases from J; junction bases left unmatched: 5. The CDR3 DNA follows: TGTGCCAGTAGTATACTTAGCGGGAGACCCACAGATACGCAGTATTTT. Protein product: CASSILSGRPTDTQYF.

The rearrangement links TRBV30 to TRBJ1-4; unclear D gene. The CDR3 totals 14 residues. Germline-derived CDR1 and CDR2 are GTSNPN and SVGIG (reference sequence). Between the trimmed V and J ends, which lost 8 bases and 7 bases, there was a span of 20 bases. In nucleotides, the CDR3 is TGTGCCGCCGACTACTCCAATTGGGCTGAAAAACTGTTTTTT. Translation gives CAADYSNWAEKLFF.

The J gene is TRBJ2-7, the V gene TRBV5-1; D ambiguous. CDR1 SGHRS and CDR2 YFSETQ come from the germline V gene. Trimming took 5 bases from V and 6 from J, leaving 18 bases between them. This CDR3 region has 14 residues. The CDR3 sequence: CASRQASSPGEQYF. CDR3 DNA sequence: TGCGCCAGCAGACAAGCCAGCTCCCCAGGCGAGCAGTACTTC.

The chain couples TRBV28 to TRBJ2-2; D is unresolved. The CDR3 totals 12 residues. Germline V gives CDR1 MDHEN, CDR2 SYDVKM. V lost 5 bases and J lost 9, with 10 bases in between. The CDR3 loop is CASSPAAWELFF. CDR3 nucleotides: TGTGCCAGCAGTCCCGCGGCTTGGGAGCTGTTTTTT.

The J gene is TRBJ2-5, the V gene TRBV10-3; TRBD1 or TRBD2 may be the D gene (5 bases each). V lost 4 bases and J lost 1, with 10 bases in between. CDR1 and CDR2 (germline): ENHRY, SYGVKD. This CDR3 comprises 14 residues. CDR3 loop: CAISAAGAQETQYF. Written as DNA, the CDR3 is TGTGCCATCAGTGCCGCCGGGGCCCAAGAGACCCAGTACTTC.

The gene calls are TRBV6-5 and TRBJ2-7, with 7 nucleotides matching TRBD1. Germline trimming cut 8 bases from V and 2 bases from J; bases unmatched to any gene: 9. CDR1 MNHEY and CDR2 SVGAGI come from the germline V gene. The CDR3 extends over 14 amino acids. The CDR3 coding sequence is TGTGCCAGCTCACCAACAGGGGTAACCTACGAGCAGTACTTC. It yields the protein CASSPTGVTYEQYF.

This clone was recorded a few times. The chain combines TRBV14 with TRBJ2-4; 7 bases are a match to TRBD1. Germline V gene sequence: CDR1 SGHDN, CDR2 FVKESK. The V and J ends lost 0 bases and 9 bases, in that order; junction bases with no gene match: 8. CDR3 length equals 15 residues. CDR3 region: CASSQDGQAASIQYF. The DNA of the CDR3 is TGTGCCAGCAGCCAAGATGGACAGGCCGCGTCCATTCAGTACTTC.